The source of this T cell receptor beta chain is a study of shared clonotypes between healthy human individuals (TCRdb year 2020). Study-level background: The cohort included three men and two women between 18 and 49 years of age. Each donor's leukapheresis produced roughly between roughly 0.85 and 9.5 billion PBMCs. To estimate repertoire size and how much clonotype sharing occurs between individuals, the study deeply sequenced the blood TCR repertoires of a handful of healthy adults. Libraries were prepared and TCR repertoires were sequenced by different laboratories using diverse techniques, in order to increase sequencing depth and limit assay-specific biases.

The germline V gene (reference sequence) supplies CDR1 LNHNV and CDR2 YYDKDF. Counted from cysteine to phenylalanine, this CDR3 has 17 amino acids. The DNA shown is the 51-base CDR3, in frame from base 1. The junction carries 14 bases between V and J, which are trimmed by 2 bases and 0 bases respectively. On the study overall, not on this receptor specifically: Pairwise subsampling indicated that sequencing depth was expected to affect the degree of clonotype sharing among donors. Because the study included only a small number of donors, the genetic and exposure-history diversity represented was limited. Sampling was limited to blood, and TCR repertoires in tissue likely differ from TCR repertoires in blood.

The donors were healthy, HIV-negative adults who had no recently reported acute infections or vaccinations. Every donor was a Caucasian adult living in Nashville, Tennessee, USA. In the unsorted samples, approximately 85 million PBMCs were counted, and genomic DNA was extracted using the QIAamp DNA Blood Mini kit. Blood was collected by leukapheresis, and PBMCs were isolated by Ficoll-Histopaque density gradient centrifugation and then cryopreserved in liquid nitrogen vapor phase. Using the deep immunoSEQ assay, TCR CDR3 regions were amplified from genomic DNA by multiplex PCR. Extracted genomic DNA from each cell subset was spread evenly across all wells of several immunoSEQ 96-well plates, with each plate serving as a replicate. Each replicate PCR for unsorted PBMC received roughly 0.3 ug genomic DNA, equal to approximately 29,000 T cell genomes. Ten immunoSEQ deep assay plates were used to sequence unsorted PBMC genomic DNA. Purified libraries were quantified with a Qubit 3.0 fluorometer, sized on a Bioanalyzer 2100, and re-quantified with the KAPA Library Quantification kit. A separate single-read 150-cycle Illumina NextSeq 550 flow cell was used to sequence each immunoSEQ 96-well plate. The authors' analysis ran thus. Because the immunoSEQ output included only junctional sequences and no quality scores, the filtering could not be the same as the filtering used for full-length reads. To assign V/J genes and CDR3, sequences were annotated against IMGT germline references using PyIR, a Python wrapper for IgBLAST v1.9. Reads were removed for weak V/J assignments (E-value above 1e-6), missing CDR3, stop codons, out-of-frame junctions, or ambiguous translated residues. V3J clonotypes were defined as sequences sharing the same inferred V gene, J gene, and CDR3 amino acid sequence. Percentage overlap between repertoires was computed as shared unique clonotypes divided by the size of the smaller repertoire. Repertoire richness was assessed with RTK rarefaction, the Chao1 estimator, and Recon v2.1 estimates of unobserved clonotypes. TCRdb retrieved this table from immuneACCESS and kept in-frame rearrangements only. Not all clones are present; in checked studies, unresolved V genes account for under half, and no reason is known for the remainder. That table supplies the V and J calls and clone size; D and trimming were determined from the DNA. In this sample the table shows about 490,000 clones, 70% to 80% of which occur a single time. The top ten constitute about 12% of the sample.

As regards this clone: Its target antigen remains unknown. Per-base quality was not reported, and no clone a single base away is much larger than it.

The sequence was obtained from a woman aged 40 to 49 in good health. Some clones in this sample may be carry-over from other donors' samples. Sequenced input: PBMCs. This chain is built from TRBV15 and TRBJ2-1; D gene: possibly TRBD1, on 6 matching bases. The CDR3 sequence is CATSRLTGHGSYNEQFF. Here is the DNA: TGTGCCACCAGCAGACTCACAGGGCACGGCTCCTACAATGAGCAGTTCTTC.